The clone carrying this T cell receptor beta chain was observed many times. The antigen is undetermined. This entry comes from a study of T cells after yellow fever vaccination. They built TCR cDNA with 5'RACE template switching, a step that put in a universal primer site and UMIs. TCRdb re-called the 5' RACE reads through MiXCR, storing one row per CDR3 protein. The sample holds more than 300,000 distinct CDR3 sequences, 3.5% to 5% seen once. V shed 4 bases and J 7 bases; nucleotides not matched to a gene: 5. Germline CDR1 and CDR2: SEHNR and FQNEAQ (reference sequence). The CDR3 spans 14 residues. Study results and caveats: Abundant bulk-derived clonotypes could contaminate FACS-sorted repertoires. A secondary response was less intense yet reached its peak sooner, at day 5 versus 15. Shared CD4/CD8 clonotypes were a small share, likely from convergent recombination.

The sequencing here drew on PBMCs, taken 15 days after the yellow fever booster vaccination. The clonotype comes from a man aged 18 to 29 who received the YFV17D yellow fever vaccine. The rearrangement uses TRBV7-9 and TRBJ2-7, with 12 bases fitting TRBD1. CDR3 DNA: TGTGCCAGCAGCTCCCGGGACAGGGGGCGGGAGCAGTACTTC. It codes for CASSSRDRGREQYF.